Listed below are T cell receptor beta chains from one sample, sequenced in a study of T cell responses to AZD1222 COVID-19 vaccine. Some clones are missing from TCRdb's copy, which holds only in-frame ones; the method was immunoSEQ multiplex PCR. The sample includes approximately 100,000 clones, around 87% of them seen just once. The sequencing here drew on peripheral blood, taken 28 days after the second AZD1222 dose. The receptor source for this set is an adult who received the AZD1222 COVID-19 vaccine. CDR3s include the opening cysteine and the closing phenylalanine or tryptophan. Each record gives: clone size, J gene, V gene, D gene, CDR3 DNA, CDR3 protein. D genes are given only for firm matches. Rows give clone size only sometimes, using once, few, many, or a class for an expanded clone.

clone size: -; J gene: TRBJ1-1; V gene: TRBV12-5; D gene: -; CDR3 DNA: TGTGCTAGTGGTTTGAAGATCGACAGGCGAGGTCGGACTGAAGCTTTCTTT; CDR3 protein: CASGLKIDRRGRTEAFF
clone size: -; J gene: TRBJ2-2; V gene: TRBV5-1; D gene: TRBD1; CDR3 DNA: TGCGCCAGCAGCGGGGGACAGTCCCTCAACACCGGGGAGCTGTTTTTT; CDR3 protein: CASSGGQSLNTGELFF
clone size: once; J gene: TRBJ1-5; V gene: TRBV28; D gene: -; CDR3 DNA: TGTGCCAGCAGTTTCGACCATAGCAATCAGCCCCAGCATTTT; CDR3 protein: CASSFDHSNQPQHF
clone size: -; J gene: TRBJ1-4; V gene: TRBV19; D gene: -; CDR3 DNA: TGTGCCAGTAGTATCGGATTTCACCGCCGGGAAAAACTGTTTTTT; CDR3 protein: CASSIGFHRREKLFF
clone size: -; J gene: TRBJ2-1; V gene: TRBV28; D gene: -; CDR3 DNA: TGTGCCACCTCCGGGACAATACTGGGTGAGCAGTTCTTC; CDR3 protein: CATSGTILGEQFF
clone size: -; J gene: TRBJ2-5; V gene: TRBV2; D gene: TRBD1; CDR3 DNA: TGTGCCAGCAGTGAGGGACAGCGTTCTGGAGAGACCCAGTACTTC; CDR3 protein: CASSEGQRSGETQYF
clone size: -; J gene: TRBJ2-5; V gene: TRBV6-6; D gene: TRBD1; CDR3 DNA: TGTGCCAGCAGTTACTCGGGGACAGGCACTCAAGAGACCCAGTACTTC; CDR3 protein: CASSYSGTGTQETQYF
clone size: few; J gene: TRBJ2-7; V gene: TRBV19; D gene: TRBD2; CDR3 DNA: TGTGCCAGTAGTTTGGGACTAGTTGACTACGAGCAGTACTTC; CDR3 protein: CASSLGLVDYEQYF
clone size: -; J gene: TRBJ1-1; V gene: TRBV2; D gene: TRBD1; CDR3 DNA: TGTGCCAGCAGTTTACGGGACAGGCCGAACACTGAAGCTTTCTTT; CDR3 protein: CASSLRDRPNTEAFF
clone size: once; J gene: TRBJ1-1; V gene: TRBV10-3; D gene: -; CDR3 DNA: TGTGCCATCAGTGATGGGGGGGGGTGGAACACTGAAGCTTTCTTT; CDR3 protein: CAISDGGGWNTEAFF
clone size: -; J gene: TRBJ2-2; V gene: TRBV6-5; D gene: -; CDR3 DNA: TGTGCCAGCACGTTTACGGGAAAGAACACCGGGGAGCTGTTTTTT; CDR3 protein: CASTFTGKNTGELFF
clone size: -; J gene: TRBJ2-5; V gene: TRBV19; D gene: -; CDR3 DNA: TGTGCCAGTAGTATGGGGCCCGGGGTCGAAGGGTCCCAGTACTTC; CDR3 protein: CASSMGPGVEGSQYF
clone size: -; J gene: TRBJ2-1; V gene: TRBV27; D gene: TRBD2; CDR3 DNA: TGTGCCAGCAGTTTAACTAGCGGGAGAGAGCAGTTCTTC; CDR3 protein: CASSLTSGREQFF
clone size: few; J gene: TRBJ2-2; V gene: TRBV5-1; D gene: -; CDR3 DNA: TGCGCCAGCAGCGGGACGGCAAACACCGGGGAGCTGTTTTTT; CDR3 protein: CASSGTANTGELFF
clone size: -; J gene: TRBJ1-2; V gene: TRBV6-5; D gene: TRBD1; CDR3 DNA: TGTGCCAGCACCTTCCGGACAGGGGGCGGCTATGGCTACACCTTC; CDR3 protein: CASTFRTGGGYGYTF
clone size: few; J gene: TRBJ1-1; V gene: TRBV6-4; D gene: -; CDR3 DNA: TGTGCCAGCAGTGACGGACCGGGGGGGACTGAAGCTTTCTTT; CDR3 protein: CASSDGPGGTEAFF
clone size: -; J gene: TRBJ2-1; V gene: TRBV6-1; D gene: TRBD2; CDR3 DNA: TGTGCCAGCAGTGAGAGACTAGCGGGGGGCTTAAGCTCCTACAATGAGCAGTTCTTC; CDR3 protein: CASSERLAGGLSSYNEQFF
clone size: -; J gene: TRBJ2-7; V gene: TRBV20-1; D gene: -; CDR3 DNA: TGCAGTGCTAGTCCCCGTGGAGCGGGACACCCCTACGAGCAGTACTTC; CDR3 protein: CSASPRGAGHPYEQYF
clone size: -; J gene: TRBJ1-5; V gene: TRBV5-1; D gene: -; CDR3 DNA: TGCGCCAGCAGCTTGGGGATAGACAGTAATCAGCCCCAGCATTTT; CDR3 protein: CASSLGIDSNQPQHF
clone size: -; J gene: TRBJ1-1; V gene: TRBV28; D gene: -; CDR3 DNA: TGTGCCAGCAGGGCGCCTAGCACTGAAGCTTTCTTT; CDR3 protein: CASRAPSTEAFF
clone size: -; J gene: TRBJ1-2; V gene: TRBV30; D gene: -; CDR3 DNA: TGTGCCTGGAGTGTCAGCTATGGCTACACCTTC; CDR3 protein: CAWSVSYGYTF
clone size: once; J gene: TRBJ1-1; V gene: TRBV5-6; D gene: -; CDR3 DNA: TGTGCCAGCAGCTCCCGCTGGACACGTCAGACTGAAGCTTTCTTT; CDR3 protein: CASSSRWTRQTEAFF
clone size: -; J gene: TRBJ2-7; V gene: TRBV7-9; D gene: TRBD1; CDR3 DNA: TGTGCCAGCAGCCCAACAGGGGCTTACGAGCAGTACTTC; CDR3 protein: CASSPTGAYEQYF
clone size: once; J gene: TRBJ2-1; V gene: TRBV11-2; D gene: -; CDR3 DNA: TGTGCCAGCAGCTTAGCAGCAGTGGGGGAGCAGTTCTTC; CDR3 protein: CASSLAAVGEQFF
clone size: -; J gene: TRBJ2-5; V gene: TRBV12-3/TRBV12-4; D gene: -; CDR3 DNA: TGTGCCAGCAGTTTTAGGGGGTTAGAGACCCAGTACTTC; CDR3 protein: CASSFRGLETQYF
clone size: few; J gene: TRBJ1-2; V gene: TRBV28; D gene: -; CDR3 DNA: TGTGCCAGCAGCTACAGGAACTATGGCTACACCTTC; CDR3 protein: CASSYRNYGYTF
clone size: -; J gene: TRBJ1-2; V gene: TRBV23-1; D gene: TRBD1; CDR3 DNA: TGCGCCAGCAGTCACCTAGACAGGGGGCGAGCTTGTGGCTACACCTTC; CDR3 protein: CASSHLDRGRACGYTF
clone size: -; J gene: TRBJ2-7; V gene: TRBV29-1; D gene: -; CDR3 DNA: TGCAGCGTTGGATCCTACGAGCAGTACTTC; CDR3 protein: CSVGSYEQYF
clone size: -; J gene: TRBJ1-3; V gene: TRBV9; D gene: -; CDR3 DNA: TGTGCCAGCAGCACCGCCCCGGGAGGGAACTCTGGAAACACCATATATTTT; CDR3 protein: CASSTAPGGNSGNTIYF
clone size: -; J gene: TRBJ1-6; V gene: TRBV27; D gene: TRBD1; CDR3 DNA: TGTGCCAGCAGTTTACGGGGTTTGGACAGGGTGAATTCACCCCTCCACTTT; CDR3 protein: CASSLRGLDRVNSPLHF
clone size: -; J gene: TRBJ1-4; V gene: TRBV5-4; D gene: -; CDR3 DNA: TGTGCCAGCAGCTTGGCCGGGGAGAGGGAAAAACTGTTTTTT; CDR3 protein: CASSLAGEREKLFF
clone size: -; J gene: TRBJ1-3; V gene: TRBV10-3; D gene: -; CDR3 DNA: TGTGCCACCGCTACGGGAAACACCATATATTTT; CDR3 protein: CATATGNTIYF
clone size: -; J gene: TRBJ1-6; V gene: TRBV27; D gene: -; CDR3 DNA: TGTGCCAGCAAAGGCAGGGTGGGATATAATTCACCCCTCCACTTT; CDR3 protein: CASKGRVGYNSPLHF
clone size: -; J gene: TRBJ1-1; V gene: TRBV14; D gene: -; CDR3 DNA: TGTGCCAGCAGCTTCGGCGGGGGTCCTTTCACTGAAGCTTTCTTT; CDR3 protein: CASSFGGGPFTEAFF
clone size: -; J gene: TRBJ2-7; V gene: TRBV2; D gene: -; CDR3 DNA: TGTGCCAGCAGTGAAGCGCTTGGAGGTGGGCAGTACTTC; CDR3 protein: CASSEALGGGQYF
clone size: -; J gene: TRBJ2-1; V gene: TRBV9; D gene: TRBD2; CDR3 DNA: TGTGCCAGCAGCGGTAGCGGGGGCGATGAGCAGTTCTTC; CDR3 protein: CASSGSGGDEQFF
clone size: once; J gene: TRBJ1-4; V gene: TRBV30; D gene: TRBD1; CDR3 DNA: TGTGCCTGGAGTGTTGGGGACAGGGGAAATGAAAAACTGTTTTTT; CDR3 protein: CAWSVGDRGNEKLFF
clone size: once; J gene: TRBJ1-5; V gene: TRBV19; D gene: TRBD1; CDR3 DNA: TGTGCCAGTAGTACACCGGGACAGGGGTATCAGCCCCAGCATTTT; CDR3 protein: CASSTPGQGYQPQHF
clone size: -; J gene: TRBJ2-4; V gene: TRBV5-4; D gene: TRBD1; CDR3 DNA: TGTGCCAGCAGCAAGAGACAGGGGCAGGGGAACATTCAGTACTTC; CDR3 protein: CASSKRQGQGNIQYF
clone size: -; J gene: TRBJ2-2; V gene: TRBV5-1; D gene: TRBD2; CDR3 DNA: TGCGCCAGCAGAGGGACTAGCGAAACCGGGGAGCTGTTTTTT; CDR3 protein: CASRGTSETGELFF
clone size: -; J gene: TRBJ2-1; V gene: TRBV7-2; D gene: -; CDR3 DNA: TGTGCCAGCAGCCCCTCCCTGAGGGTCCCGGAGTTCTTC; CDR3 protein: CASSPSLRVPEFF
clone size: few; J gene: TRBJ2-3; V gene: TRBV5-4; D gene: -; CDR3 DNA: TGTGCCAGCAGCTTGCCCGAGGCAGATACGCAGTATTTT; CDR3 protein: CASSLPEADTQYF
clone size: -; J gene: TRBJ1-4; V gene: TRBV27; D gene: TRBD1; CDR3 DNA: TGTGCCAGCAGTTTATTGCAGGGGGCGGGAAAGGAAAAACTGTTTTTT; CDR3 protein: CASSLLQGAGKEKLFF
clone size: -; J gene: TRBJ1-1; V gene: TRBV7-3; D gene: -; CDR3 DNA: TGTGCCAGCAGCTTAAGGGCGGGTGCTGAAGCTTTCTTT; CDR3 protein: CASSLRAGAEAFF
clone size: -; J gene: TRBJ1-5; V gene: TRBV30; D gene: TRBD1; CDR3 DNA: TGTGCCTGGAGGCACAGGGGCTTGCATCAGCCCCAGCATTTT; CDR3 protein: CAWRHRGLHQPQHF
clone size: -; J gene: TRBJ2-7; V gene: TRBV11-2; D gene: -; CDR3 DNA: TGTGCCAGCAGCTTATTCGGCGAGCAGTACTTC; CDR3 protein: CASSLFGEQYF
clone size: -; J gene: TRBJ1-5; V gene: TRBV28; D gene: TRBD1; CDR3 DNA: TGTGCCAGCAGACCACAGGGGGCGAGCAATCAGCCCCAGCATTTT; CDR3 protein: CASRPQGASNQPQHF
clone size: -; J gene: TRBJ2-1; V gene: TRBV12-3/TRBV12-4; D gene: -; CDR3 DNA: TGTGCCAGCAGTTTAGGGATGGTGAATGAGCAGTTCTTC; CDR3 protein: CASSLGMVNEQFF
clone size: -; J gene: TRBJ2-7; V gene: TRBV7-9; D gene: -; CDR3 DNA: TGTGCCAGCAGCAGCGACAGGGTCGGGGGATCCTACGAGCAGTACTTC; CDR3 protein: CASSSDRVGGSYEQYF
clone size: -; J gene: TRBJ2-1; V gene: TRBV4-1; D gene: -; CDR3 DNA: TGCGCCAGCAGCCAACTGGACATCATCTCCTACAATGAGCAGTTCTTC; CDR3 protein: CASSQLDIISYNEQFF